Shown below are 25 T cell receptor beta chains from a single sample sequenced in a study of T-cell memory formation after mild COVID-19. One entry per CDR3 protein, called by TCRdb with MiXCR from the 5' RACE reads. This sample has more than 450,000 distinct CDR3 sequences, with roughly 18% found just once. Material: PBMCs or a T cell subset sorted from them (not recorded which). The receptor set was obtained from an adult woman who had mild COVID-19 (a few samples of this study predate the infection). Cell type and time point are not known.

The CDR3 DNA follows: TGTGCCAGCAGCTTCGGGGCTAGGAACACTGAAGCTTTCTTT. Its protein is CASSFGARNTEAFF. The chain joins TRBV7-9 to TRBJ1-1, with D possibly TRBD1 on 5 matching bases. V was shortened by 3 bases and J by 1 base, with 9 bases between the two germline ends. This CDR3 contains 14 residues. CDR1 is SEHNR, CDR2 FQNEAQ, per germline (reference sequence).

In this sample, this clonotype turned up a few times. CDR3 region: CASSQEERASYEQYF. The CDR3 DNA is TGCGCCAGCAGCCAAGAGGAAAGGGCCTCCTACGAGCAGTACTTC. The chain combines TRBV4-1 with TRBJ2-7; D is unresolved. Germline CDR1 MGHRA, CDR2 YSYEKL. This CDR3 region has 15 residues. V was cut by 0 bases and J by 0 bases, with 9 bases left in between.

This clonotype was observed a handful of times. This chain connects TRBV20-1 to TRBJ2-7; D remains ambiguous. Germline assignment: CDR1 DFQATT and CDR2 SNEGSKA (reference sequence). The V end was cut by 5 bases, the J end by 3 bases, with 11 bases between. The CDR3 totals 12 residues. The CDR3 nucleotides are TGCAGTGCTGGATATGAGAACTACGAGCAGTACTTC. Its protein product is CSAGYENYEQYF.

The chain joins TRBV15 to TRBJ1-2; D may be TRBD1 (5 bases). CDR3 length: 13 residues. Germline V CDR1 and CDR2: LNHNV, YYDKDF (reference sequence). V was cut by 0 bases and J by 10 bases, with 12 bases left in between. The CDR3 region is CATSRDRQGAYTF. The CDR3 coding sequence is TGTGCCACCAGCAGAGATCGGCAGGGAGCCTACACCTTC. Looking up the rest from reference TRBV15 and TRBJ1-2 gives the full variable domain: DAMVIQNPRYQVTQFGKPVTLSCSQTLNHNVMYWYQQKSSQAPKLLFHYYDKDFNNEADTPDNFQSRRPNTSFCFLDIRSPGLGDTAMYLCATSRDRQGAYTFGSGTRLTVV.

V and J are TRBV6-2 or TRBV6-3 and TRBJ2-2; D is perhaps TRBD1 (6 bases). V lost 6 bases and J 0 bases, leaving 17 bases between the germline ends. The CDR3 is made up of 17 amino acids. Germline assignment: CDR1 MNHEY and CDR2 SVGEGT. The CDR3 spells CASRVNPGEPNTGELFF. In DNA form, the CDR3 reads TGTGCCAGCAGAGTGAACCCAGGGGAACCGAACACCGGGGAGCTGTTTTTT.

This clonotype was seen only a few times. This sequence joins TRBV4-3 and TRBJ2-3; 8 nucleotides align to TRBD1. CDR3 length: 14 residues. Trimming removed 1 base from V and 10 bases from J; junction bases left unmatched: 7. Germline CDR1 is LGHNA and CDR2 is YSLEER. CDR3 residues: CASSQGGQGAPQYF. For the CDR3, the DNA is TGCGCCAGCAGCCAAGGAGGCCAGGGGGCTCCGCAGTATTTT.

This chain joins TRBV12-3 or TRBV12-4 and TRBJ2-5; D gene ambiguous. V lost 5 bases to trimming and J lost 5 bases, with 9 bases between them. This CDR3 is 12 amino acids long. The CDR3 region is CASSKEGETQYF. The CDR3 DNA reads as TGTGCCAGCAGTAAAGAAGGGGAGACCCAGTACTTC.

In its sample, this clonotype was seen a few times. The gene calls are TRBV11-2 and TRBJ2-7; D uncertain. Germline CDR1 reads SGHAT; CDR2 reads FQNNGV. V was trimmed by 5 bases and J by 9 bases, leaving 14 bases between them. The CDR3 runs to 12 residues. The CDR3 DNA is TGTGCCAGCAGCCAACCAGGACCGACGCAGTACTTC. Amino acids: CASSQPGPTQYF.

Only a few counts were recorded for this clonotype. The chain links TRBV11-2 to TRBJ2-3; D gene ambiguous. CDR3 length: 13 amino acids. CDR1 is SGHAT and CDR2 is FQNNGV in the germline V gene. Trimming took off 5 bases at V and 6 bases at J, with 12 bases between the two ends. The CDR3 bases are TGTGCCAGCAGCCCCGCTTCGCCCGATACGCAGTATTTT. Translated: CASSPASPDTQYF.

The genes are TRBV5-1 and TRBJ1-1; TRBD1 matches 8 bases. CDR1 and CDR2 (germline): SGHRS, YFSETQ. With 0 bases clipped from V and 6 bases from J, the junction kept 10 bases outside the gene matches. The length of the CDR3 is 16 residues. CDR3 coding DNA: TGCGCCAGCAGCTTGGGCCGGACAGGGATGGAGGCTGAAGCTTTCTTT. It codes for CASSLGRTGMEAEAFF.

This clonotype was recorded a few times. The genes are TRBV28 and TRBJ2-3; the D is unclear. Germline V CDR1 and CDR2: MDHEN, SYDVKM. V was clipped by 3 bases and J by 2 bases, with 12 bases between them. CDR3 length equals 15 residues. CDR3 in amino acids: CASSLSRPHTDTQYF. CDR3 DNA sequence: TGTGCCAGCAGTTTGTCAAGGCCCCACACAGATACGCAGTATTTT.

The chain combines TRBV4-2 with TRBJ1-1; 10 bases are shared with TRBD1. CDR1 is LGHNA, CDR2 YNFKEQ, per germline. The junction had 5 bases not matched to a gene; V was cut back by 4 bases and J by 6 bases. The CDR3 sequence is 14 residues long. The CDR3 DNA sequence: TGTGCCAGCAGCCTAGGGACAGGGGACGCTGAAGCTTTCTTT. This gives the protein CASSLGTGDAEAFF.

The chain is built from TRBV3-1 and TRBJ2-5; 9 positions match TRBD2. Germline V gene lookup returns CDR1 LGHDT and CDR2 YNNKEL (reference sequence). The V gene end was trimmed by 6 bases and the J gene end by 4 bases; junction bases not matched to a gene: 3. This CDR3 contains 13 residues. The DNA for the CDR3 is TGTGCCAGCAGTTCTAGCGGGGTAGAGACCCAGTACTTC. Its protein is CASSSSGVETQYF.

The rearrangement links TRBV5-1 to TRBJ2-1, with 7 positions matching TRBD1. The CDR3 extends over 14 amino acids. Trimming cost V 3 bases and J 4 bases; bases outside gene matches: 4. Germline CDR1 SGHRS, CDR2 YFSETQ. As DNA, the CDR3 is TGCGCCAGCAGCTCTTGGACAGGTTACAATGAGCAGTTCTTC. It translates to CASSSWTGYNEQFF.

This chain connects TRBV20-1 to TRBJ2-7; the D is unclear. The CDR3 sequence is 14 residues long. CDR1 and CDR2 from the germline V gene are DFQATT and SNEGSKA (reference sequence). V lost 3 bases, J lost 3 bases, and 15 bases lay in between. CDR3: CSASGSSLHYEQYF. In DNA, the CDR3 is TGCAGTGCTAGTGGGTCTTCTCTTCACTACGAGCAGTACTTC.

As to this clonotype: The conserved phenylalanine or tryptophan is not found at the CDR3 terminus, so this likely reflects a read error. The chain couples TRBV27 to TRBJ2-7, with unresolved D. Trimming removed 6 bases at V and 1 base at J, with 13 bases between. The CDR3 contains 14 residues. Germline CDR1 MNHEY, CDR2 SMNVEV (reference sequence). CDR3 bases: TGTGCCAGCAGGGACCACGCACCTTCCTACGAGCAGTACTTA. It codes for CASRDHAPSYEQYL.

This clonotype was detected only a few times. The chain couples TRBV30 to TRBJ1-1, with 7 positions matching TRBD1. The ends lost 8 bases at V and 6 bases at J; junction bases unmatched: 15. The CDR3 has 14 residues. The V gene's germline CDR1 is GTSNPN and CDR2 SVGIG (reference sequence). The CDR3 DNA reads as TGTGCCAGCGATTCAGGGATAGGGACAGCTGAAGCTTTCTTT. Translating it yields CASDSGIGTAEAFF.

This clonotype was observed many times. V gene TRBV29-1 combines with J gene TRBJ1-5, with D hard to call. Trimming stripped 4 bases from V and 2 bases from J, with 9 bases between. CDR3 length: 13 residues. The germline V gene has CDR1 SQVTM and CDR2 ANQGSEA. The CDR3 sequence is CSVVYTRNQPQHF. CDR3 nucleotide sequence: TGCAGCGTTGTTTACACACGCAATCAGCCCCAGCATTTT.

CDR3 DNA: TGTGCCAGCAGCTTCGGGACCCGGATAAGCACAGATACGCAGTATTTT. Protein: CASSFGTRISTDTQYF. V usage is TRBV11-2 and J usage is TRBJ2-3; D might be TRBD1 or TRBD2, each matching 5 bases. In germline, CDR1 is SGHAT, CDR2 FQNNGV. Trimming pared 3 bases from V and 0 bases from J, leaving 13 bases between. The CDR3 extends over 16 amino acids.

There are a few counts of this clonotype. The chain links TRBV24-1 to TRBJ2-1, with a weak D call TRBD2 (6 bases). CDR3 length: 14 residues. CDR1 and CDR2 (germline): KGHDR, SFDVKD. Trimming shortened V by 1 base and J by 7 bases, and 10 bases separated the two germline ends. The CDR3 nucleotides read TGTGCCACCAGTGATTTAGGAGGGAGGAATGAGCAGTTCTTC. This codes for CATSDLGGRNEQFF.

The chain joins TRBV20-1 to TRBJ1-2, with 8 positions matching TRBD1. V was pared by 3 bases and J by 1 base, with 10 bases of the junction left unmatched. The CDR3 contains 16 residues. Germline V CDR1 and CDR2: DFQATT, SNEGSKA (reference sequence). The CDR3 bases are TGCAGTGCTAGGCCTCAAGTCAGGGGGCTTAACTATGGCTACACCTTC. This codes for CSARPQVRGLNYGYTF.

This clonotype was counted at least ten times. The rearrangement uses TRBV6-2 or TRBV6-3 and TRBJ2-2; 14 bases agree with TRBD2. This CDR3 comprises 18 residues. Germline CDR1 MNHEY, CDR2 SVGEGT. After removal of 6 bases from V and 7 bases from J, the junction contained 13 bases not matched to a gene. The CDR3 region is CASRQGLAGGLKNGELFF. In DNA, the CDR3 is TGTGCCAGCAGGCAAGGACTAGCGGGGGGCCTCAAGAACGGGGAGCTGTTTTTT.

This clonotype has only a few counts. V and J are TRBV7-2 and TRBJ2-5, with D possibly matching TRBD2 (7 bases). CDR3 length: 15 amino acids. CDR1 and CDR2 (germline): SGHTA, FQGNSA. The V end was cut by 2 bases, the J end by 4 bases, with 14 bases between. The DNA for the CDR3 is TGTGCCAGCAGCTTATGGGGGGGCGCGGGAGAGACCCAGTACTTC. Residues: CASSLWGGAGETQYF. Variable domain in full (rest from reference TRBV7-2 and TRBJ2-5): GAGVSQSPSNKVTEKGKDVELRCDPISGHTALYWYRQSLGQGLEFLIYFQGNSAPDKSGLPSDRFSAERTGGSVSTLTIQRTQQEDSAVYLCASSLWGGAGETQYFGPGTRLLVL.

This clonotype came up a few times. The CDR3 reads CASSPLGLAGGGGPDTQYF. The CDR3, as DNA: TGCGCCAGCAGCCCTTTGGGGCTAGCGGGAGGAGGAGGGCCAGATACGCAGTATTTT. The chain links TRBV5-1 to TRBJ2-3; 11 bases map to TRBD2. CDR3 size: 19 residues. Germline V gene data show CDR1 as SGHRS and CDR2 as YFSETQ. V gave up 4 bases and J gave up 4 bases; unmatched junction bases: 17.

This clonotype showed up just a few times. The chain links TRBV5-1 to TRBJ1-1, with a tentative D call TRBD1 (6 bases). In germline, CDR1 is SGHRS, CDR2 YFSETQ. The CDR3 is 15 residues long. V was cut by 3 bases and J by 4 bases, with 16 bases left in between. As DNA, the CDR3 is TGCGCCAGCAGCTCGGTACAGGGTGGGGTCACTGAAGCTTTCTTT. Protein product: CASSSVQGGVTEAFF.